These T cell receptor beta chains were read from a single sample in a study of shared clonotypes between healthy human individuals. Measured with immunoSEQ multiplex PCR; TCRdb has only the in-frame clones, and not every one. The sample shows 850,000 to 1,200,000 clones, 65% to 75% of them seen only once. Material for sequencing was memory CD4+ T cells sorted from blood. Receptor source: a man aged 18 to 29 in good health. Both conserved end residues are part of each CDR3. The D gene is left open where the match is weak. The size entry is marked missing in some rows and otherwise reads once, few, many or a size class.

d_gene: TRBD2
v_gene: TRBV4-3
len: 17
abundance: few
j_gene: TRBJ2-1
CDR3nt: TGCGCCAGCAGCCAAGATTTACCCGGGACGGGAGGGGATGAGCAGTTCTTC
CDR3aa: CASSQDLPGTGGDEQFF

d_gene: NA
v_gene: TRBV20-1
len: 11
abundance: once
j_gene: TRBJ2-1
CDR3nt: TGCAGTGCCAGACTAGACAATGAGCAGTTCTTC
CDR3aa: CSARLDNEQFF

d_gene: NA
v_gene: TRBV6-1
len: 15
abundance: NA
j_gene: TRBJ2-7
CDR3nt: TGTGCCAGCAGCGGGGAGTGGGGGGCAACTACCGAGCAGTACTTC
CDR3aa: CASSGEWGATTEQYF

d_gene: NA
v_gene: TRBV19
len: 14
abundance: NA
j_gene: TRBJ1-1
CDR3nt: TGTGCCAGTAGTCGGGCGACAGAGAACACTGAAGCTTTCTTT
CDR3aa: CASSRATENTEAFF

d_gene: TRBD2
v_gene: TRBV10-3
len: 22
abundance: once
j_gene: TRBJ2-3
CDR3nt: TGTGCCATCAGTGAACACGCTTCTAGCGGGAGGCGGGGTAATCGGAGCACAGATACGCAGTATTTT
CDR3aa: CAISEHASSGRRGNRSTDTQYF

d_gene: NA
v_gene: TRBV19
len: 14
abundance: NA
j_gene: TRBJ2-3
CDR3nt: TGTGCCAGTACGTCCCCGCAGGACACAGATACGCAGTATTTT
CDR3aa: CASTSPQDTDTQYF

d_gene: NA
v_gene: TRBV6-8
len: 14
abundance: NA
j_gene: TRBJ2-5
CDR3nt: TGTGCCAGCAGTGTGCTTGGGGGCCGAGAGACCCAGTACTTC
CDR3aa: CASSVLGGRETQYF

d_gene: NA
v_gene: TRBV7-8
len: 16
abundance: NA
j_gene: TRBJ2-7
CDR3nt: TGTGCCAGCAGCACCCGACATAGCGGAATTGGGCTCGAGCAGTACTTC
CDR3aa: CASSTRHSGIGLEQYF

d_gene: NA
v_gene: TRBV5-1
len: 13
abundance: few
j_gene: TRBJ2-7
CDR3nt: TGCGCCAGCAGCTTAACAGGTCCCTACGAGCAGTACTTC
CDR3aa: CASSLTGPYEQYF

d_gene: NA
v_gene: TRBV18
len: 12
abundance: few
j_gene: TRBJ2-1
CDR3nt: TGTGCCAGCTCACCCACTAACAATGAGCAGTTCTTC
CDR3aa: CASSPTNNEQFF

d_gene: TRBD1
v_gene: TRBV6-1
len: 14
abundance: NA
j_gene: TRBJ2-1
CDR3nt: TGTGCCAGCAATCTACAGGGGGCCCACAATGAGCAGTTCTTC
CDR3aa: CASNLQGAHNEQFF

d_gene: TRBD2
v_gene: TRBV15
len: 15
abundance: NA
j_gene: TRBJ2-1
CDR3nt: TGTGCCACCAGCAGAAGGGGAGCGGGGCTAAATGAGCAGTTCTTC
CDR3aa: CATSRRGAGLNEQFF

d_gene: TRBD1
v_gene: TRBV6-1
len: 14
abundance: NA
j_gene: TRBJ2-2
CDR3nt: TGTGCCAGCAGGAACAGGGGAGTTTCCGGGGAGCTGTTTTTT
CDR3aa: CASRNRGVSGELFF

d_gene: NA
v_gene: TRBV6-5
len: 12
abundance: many
j_gene: TRBJ1-1
CDR3nt: TGTGCCAGCGGCGGGGGATCGACTGAAGCTTTCTTT
CDR3aa: CASGGGSTEAFF

d_gene: NA
v_gene: TRBV2
len: 15
abundance: NA
j_gene: TRBJ2-7
CDR3nt: TGTGCCAGCAGTGAATTCGAAACAGGGACCTACGAGCAGTACTTC
CDR3aa: CASSEFETGTYEQYF

d_gene: TRBD2
v_gene: TRBV18
len: 15
abundance: NA
j_gene: TRBJ2-2
CDR3nt: TGTGCCAGCTCACCCTATAGCGGGGCCACCGGGGAGCTGTTTTTT
CDR3aa: CASSPYSGATGELFF

d_gene: NA
v_gene: TRBV7-9
len: 13
abundance: NA
j_gene: TRBJ2-5
CDR3nt: TGTGCCAGCAGCTTACGACAGAAGGAGACCCAGTACTTC
CDR3aa: CASSLRQKETQYF

d_gene: NA
v_gene: TRBV21-1
len: 14
abundance: NA
j_gene: TRBJ2-7
CDR3nt: TGTGCCAGCAGCTCTTACAGGGGGGCCTACGAGCAGTACTTC
CDR3aa: CASSSYRGAYEQYF

d_gene: NA
v_gene: TRBV28
len: 15
abundance: NA
j_gene: TRBJ1-3
CDR3nt: TGTGCCAGCAGTTTAGGCCAGGGGAATGGAAACACCATATATTTT
CDR3aa: CASSLGQGNGNTIYF

d_gene: TRBD1
v_gene: TRBV9
len: 19
abundance: NA
j_gene: TRBJ2-6
CDR3nt: TGTGCCAGCAGCGCGGAGCCGGGACAGGGTCGCTCTGGGGCCAACGTCCTGACTTTC
CDR3aa: CASSAEPGQGRSGANVLTF

d_gene: NA
v_gene: TRBV2
len: 13
abundance: few
j_gene: TRBJ1-1
CDR3nt: TGTGCCAGCAGTGCCCAGGGGAACACTGAAGCTTTCTTT
CDR3aa: CASSAQGNTEAFF

d_gene: NA
v_gene: TRBV4-2
len: 15
abundance: NA
j_gene: TRBJ1-5
CDR3nt: TGTGCCAGCAGCCAAGCAAAGGATAGCAATCAGCCCCAGCATTTT
CDR3aa: CASSQAKDSNQPQHF

d_gene: TRBD1
v_gene: TRBV28
len: 15
abundance: NA
j_gene: TRBJ1-2
CDR3nt: TGTGCCAGCAGAGAGTCCCGGGACAGGTCCTATGGCTACACCTTC
CDR3aa: CASRESRDRSYGYTF

d_gene: TRBD1
v_gene: TRBV5-1
len: 16
abundance: NA
j_gene: TRBJ1-1
CDR3nt: TGCGCCAGCAGCTTGAGGACAGGGGGCAAGGACACTGAAGCTTTCTTT
CDR3aa: CASSLRTGGKDTEAFF

d_gene: TRBD1
v_gene: TRBV11-2
len: 18
abundance: NA
j_gene: TRBJ2-3
CDR3nt: TGTGCCAGCAGCTTAGATGGGACAGGGGTTGCTGGCACAGATACGCAGTATTTT
CDR3aa: CASSLDGTGVAGTDTQYF

d_gene: NA
v_gene: TRBV25-1
len: 13
abundance: NA
j_gene: TRBJ1-3
CDR3nt: TGTGCCAGCAGATTGGGCTCTGGAAACACCATATATTTT
CDR3aa: CASRLGSGNTIYF

d_gene: TRBD2
v_gene: TRBV6-5
len: 15
abundance: NA
j_gene: TRBJ2-7
CDR3nt: TGTGCCAGCAGTTACGCTAGCGGGAGCTCCTACGAGCAGTACTTC
CDR3aa: CASSYASGSSYEQYF

d_gene: NA
v_gene: TRBV4-1
len: 19
abundance: once
j_gene: TRBJ1-2
CDR3nt: TGCGCCAGCAGCCAAGGAAATGGGGAAAGGGCCGCACAACGGGATGGCTACACCTTC
CDR3aa: CASSQGNGERAAQRDGYTF

d_gene: TRBD1
v_gene: TRBV2
len: 14
abundance: NA
j_gene: TRBJ1-1
CDR3nt: TGTGCCAGCAGTCCCCAGGGGGCGAGGACTGAAGCTTTCTTT
CDR3aa: CASSPQGARTEAFF

d_gene: NA
v_gene: TRBV5-6
len: 15
abundance: NA
j_gene: TRBJ1-4
CDR3nt: TGTGCCAGCAGCTTGGCCGGAAGGCAGGGTGAAAAACTGTTTTTT
CDR3aa: CASSLAGRQGEKLFF

d_gene: NA
v_gene: TRBV5-4
len: 13
abundance: NA
j_gene: TRBJ2-1
CDR3nt: TGTGCCAGCAGAGCTTGGAGTTCGGAGGGGCAGTTCTTC
CDR3aa: CASRAWSSEGQFF

d_gene: TRBD1
v_gene: TRBV5-1
len: 15
abundance: NA
j_gene: TRBJ1-3
CDR3nt: TGCGCCAGCAGCGATCCAGGGGGCTCCAGGAACACCATATATTTT
CDR3aa: CASSDPGGSRNTIYF

d_gene: NA
v_gene: TRBV7-2
len: 12
abundance: NA
j_gene: TRBJ1-2
CDR3nt: TGTGCCAGCAGTTCGCCGGTAGGTGGCTACACCTTC
CDR3aa: CASSSPVGGYTF

d_gene: NA
v_gene: TRBV5-1
len: 17
abundance: NA
j_gene: TRBJ1-5
CDR3nt: TGCGCCAGCACCCCTAGTCCGGTTGGAGCTGGCAATCAGCCCCAGCATTTT
CDR3aa: CASTPSPVGAGNQPQHF

d_gene: NA
v_gene: TRBV19
len: 15
abundance: many
j_gene: TRBJ2-1
CDR3nt: TGTGCCAGTAGTATTGCGAGGGAGAGTTACAATGAGCAGTTCTTC
CDR3aa: CASSIARESYNEQFF

d_gene: NA
v_gene: TRBV10-1
len: 15
abundance: NA
j_gene: TRBJ2-2
CDR3nt: TGCGCCAGCAGTGCGATTAAGGGGGACGCCGGGGAGCTGTTTTTT
CDR3aa: CASSAIKGDAGELFF

d_gene: NA
v_gene: TRBV28
len: 15
abundance: once
j_gene: TRBJ2-7
CDR3nt: TGTGCCAGCAGATTTAACCGGGACCCTCGTTTCGAGCAGTACTTC
CDR3aa: CASRFNRDPRFEQYF

d_gene: TRBD1
v_gene: TRBV5-1
len: 15
abundance: NA
j_gene: TRBJ2-2
CDR3nt: TGCGCCAGCAGCTCGGACAGGGCCCTCACCGGGGAGCTGTTTTTT
CDR3aa: CASSSDRALTGELFF

d_gene: NA
v_gene: TRBV7-3
len: 13
abundance: few
j_gene: TRBJ1-2
CDR3nt: TGTGCCAGCAGCTTGACGGCCTCTGGTGGCTACACCTTC
CDR3aa: CASSLTASGGYTF

d_gene: TRBD1
v_gene: TRBV5-6
len: 16
abundance: NA
j_gene: TRBJ1-6
CDR3nt: TGTGCCAGCAGCTGGAGGACAGGAGGGGGGTCGAGTCCCCTCCACTTT
CDR3aa: CASSWRTGGGSSPLHF

d_gene: NA
v_gene: TRBV30
len: 13
abundance: NA
j_gene: TRBJ1-5
CDR3nt: TGTGCCTGGAGTGTACAGAGGAATCAGCCCCAGCATTTT
CDR3aa: CAWSVQRNQPQHF

d_gene: NA
v_gene: TRBV5-1
len: 15
abundance: few
j_gene: TRBJ2-3
CDR3nt: TGCGCCAGCAGCTTGGACGGGGCGCTGACAGATACGCAGTATTTT
CDR3aa: CASSLDGALTDTQYF

d_gene: NA
v_gene: TRBV6-1
len: 13
abundance: NA
j_gene: TRBJ1-2
CDR3nt: TGTGCCAGCATCCCAGGGGAAATGTGGGGCTACACCTTC
CDR3aa: CASIPGEMWGYTF

d_gene: NA
v_gene: TRBV27
len: 16
abundance: NA
j_gene: TRBJ1-2
CDR3nt: TGTGCCAGCAGTTTACGCCGGGGACAACCTAACTATGGCTACACCTTC
CDR3aa: CASSLRRGQPNYGYTF

d_gene: NA
v_gene: TRBV7-2
len: 14
abundance: NA
j_gene: TRBJ2-7
CDR3nt: TGTGCCAGCAGCCAGGATATCTATTCCTACGAGCAGTACTTC
CDR3aa: CASSQDIYSYEQYF

d_gene: TRBD2
v_gene: TRBV9
len: 15
abundance: NA
j_gene: TRBJ2-1
CDR3nt: TGTGCCAGCAGCCCAAGACTAGCGACATACAATGAGCAGTTCTTC
CDR3aa: CASSPRLATYNEQFF

d_gene: NA
v_gene: TRBV7-9
len: 15
abundance: once
j_gene: TRBJ1-4
CDR3nt: TGTGCCAGCAGCTTAGGAACTGGGACATCTGAAAAACTGTTTTTT
CDR3aa: CASSLGTGTSEKLFF

d_gene: TRBD1
v_gene: TRBV28
len: 15
abundance: few
j_gene: TRBJ1-6
CDR3nt: TGTGCCAGCAGTCCCATCGGGGACAGAAATTCACCCCTCCACTTT
CDR3aa: CASSPIGDRNSPLHF

d_gene: NA
v_gene: TRBV2
len: 16
abundance: NA
j_gene: TRBJ2-5
CDR3nt: TGTGCCAGCAGTGAAGGGGGCCTAGGGGCCGGCGAGACCCAGTACTTC
CDR3aa: CASSEGGLGAGETQYF

d_gene: NA
v_gene: TRBV20-1
len: 11
abundance: NA
j_gene: TRBJ2-5
CDR3nt: TGCAGTTTCAAATCAGGGGAGACCCAGTACTTC
CDR3aa: CSFKSGETQYF

d_gene: NA
v_gene: TRBV29-1
len: 12
abundance: NA
j_gene: TRBJ1-5
CDR3nt: TGCAGCGTTGGACAGAACAATCAGCCCCAGCATTTT
CDR3aa: CSVGQNNQPQHF

d_gene: TRBD1
v_gene: TRBV11-3
len: 17
abundance: NA
j_gene: TRBJ2-2
CDR3nt: TGTGCCAGCAGCTTTTACTCGGGACAGGGGTTAACCGGGGAGCTGTTTTTT
CDR3aa: CASSFYSGQGLTGELFF